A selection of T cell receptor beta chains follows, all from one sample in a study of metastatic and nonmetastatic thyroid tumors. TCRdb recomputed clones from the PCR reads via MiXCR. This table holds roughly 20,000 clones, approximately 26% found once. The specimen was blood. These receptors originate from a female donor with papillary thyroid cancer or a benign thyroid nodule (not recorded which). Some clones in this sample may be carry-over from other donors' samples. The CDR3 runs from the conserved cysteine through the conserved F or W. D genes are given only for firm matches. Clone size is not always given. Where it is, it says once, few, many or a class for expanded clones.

CDR3 DNA: TGTGCCAGCAGCTTAGCTAGCGGGAACACCGGGGAGCTGTTTTTT
CDR3 protein: CASSLASGNTGELFF
clone size: many
V gene: TRBV7-2
D gene: -
J gene: TRBJ2-2

CDR3 DNA: TGTGCCAGCAGGGCGGGGCGGGAGCGCTACGAGCAGTACTTC
CDR3 protein: CASRAGRERYEQYF
clone size: medium-sized
V gene: TRBV12-3/TRBV12-4
D gene: TRBD2
J gene: TRBJ2-7

CDR3 DNA: TGTGCCAGCAGTCCACTCGGGACTAGCGGGAGGACCTACGAGCAGTACTTC
CDR3 protein: CASSPLGTSGRTYEQYF
clone size: medium-sized
V gene: TRBV28
D gene: TRBD2
J gene: TRBJ2-7

CDR3 DNA: TGTGCCAGCAGGATTTCTACTAGCGGGAGACGCGAGCAGTACTTC
CDR3 protein: CASRISTSGRREQYF
clone size: few
V gene: TRBV6-1
D gene: TRBD2
J gene: TRBJ2-7

CDR3 DNA: TGTGCCAGCCGGGGCTCCCGAGGCACCGGGGAGCTGTTTTTT
CDR3 protein: CASRGSRGTGELFF
clone size: -
V gene: TRBV6-1
D gene: -
J gene: TRBJ2-2

CDR3 DNA: TGTGCCAGCAGTTTAGGGACTAGCGGGAGAATCAATGAGCAGTTCTTC
CDR3 protein: CASSLGTSGRINEQFF
clone size: few
V gene: TRBV27
D gene: TRBD2
J gene: TRBJ2-1

CDR3 DNA: TGTGCCAGCAGCTTGGTTGGCACTGGGGCCAACGTCCTGACTTTC
CDR3 protein: CASSLVGTGANVLTF
clone size: many
V gene: TRBV5-6
D gene: -
J gene: TRBJ2-6

CDR3 DNA: TGCAGTGCTTGGGACAGACGGTCTTCGGGCTACACCTTC
CDR3 protein: CSAWDRRSSGYTF
clone size: many
V gene: TRBV20-1
D gene: TRBD1
J gene: TRBJ1-2

CDR3 DNA: TGTGCCAGCAAGGGCAGCCATGCAACTAATGAAAAACTGTTTTTT
CDR3 protein: CASKGSHATNEKLFF
clone size: medium-sized
V gene: TRBV6-1
D gene: -
J gene: TRBJ1-4

CDR3 DNA: TGTGCTAGTAGCCGGGGGTTTAGCGGTCTGAGCACAGATACGCAGTATTTT
CDR3 protein: CASSRGFSGLSTDTQYF
clone size: -
V gene: TRBV12-5
D gene: -
J gene: TRBJ2-3

CDR3 DNA: TGTGCCAGCAGCCCCTCTGGGGCCAACGTCCTGACTTTC
CDR3 protein: CASSPSGANVLTF
clone size: medium-sized
V gene: TRBV28
D gene: -
J gene: TRBJ2-6

CDR3 DNA: TGTGCCAGTAGTGGATTGACAGGGGCCGGGGAGCTGTTTTTT
CDR3 protein: CASSGLTGAGELFF
clone size: -
V gene: TRBV19
D gene: TRBD1
J gene: TRBJ2-2

CDR3 DNA: TGTGCCAGCAGCGCCGCAGGGGGCCTCCAAGAGACCCAGTACTTC
CDR3 protein: CASSAAGGLQETQYF
clone size: -
V gene: TRBV9
D gene: TRBD1
J gene: TRBJ2-5

CDR3 DNA: TGTGCCAGCGGACAGCCAGGACTCCCCGAGGCGGGGTCCGAGCAGTACTTC
CDR3 protein: CASGQPGLPEAGSEQYF
clone size: -
V gene: TRBV3-1
D gene: -
J gene: TRBJ2-7

CDR3 DNA: TGTGCCAGCAGTGGGACAGGGGGCTCCTACGAGCAGTACTTC
CDR3 protein: CASSGTGGSYEQYF
clone size: medium-sized
V gene: TRBV6-4
D gene: TRBD1
J gene: TRBJ2-7

CDR3 DNA: TGTGCCAGCAGCTTAGGGGGGGCCACTGAAGCTTTCTTT
CDR3 protein: CASSLGGATEAFF
clone size: many
V gene: TRBV7-8
D gene: -
J gene: TRBJ1-1

CDR3 DNA: TGTGCCAGCAGCCAAGCCAAGGCCTATGGCTACACCTTC
CDR3 protein: CASSQAKAYGYTF
clone size: many
V gene: TRBV3-1
D gene: -
J gene: TRBJ1-2

CDR3 DNA: TGTGCCAGCAGTTACTCATCACGGGCAGGCAATCAGCCCCAGCATTTT
CDR3 protein: CASSYSSRAGNQPQHF
clone size: -
V gene: TRBV6-2/TRBV6-3
D gene: -
J gene: TRBJ1-5

CDR3 DNA: TGTGCCAGCAACACGGAGGGCTCCTACAATGAGCAGTTCTTC
CDR3 protein: CASNTEGSYNEQFF
clone size: medium-sized
V gene: TRBV27
D gene: -
J gene: TRBJ2-1

CDR3 DNA: TGTGCCAGCATCTGGGGGGGAGGGCCGACCGGGGAGCTGTTTTTT
CDR3 protein: CASIWGGGPTGELFF
clone size: many
V gene: TRBV7-8
D gene: TRBD2
J gene: TRBJ2-2

CDR3 DNA: TGTGCCAGCAGCCCCAGGGGCGCCTACCAAGAGACCCAGTACTTC
CDR3 protein: CASSPRGAYQETQYF
clone size: many
V gene: TRBV7-2
D gene: -
J gene: TRBJ2-5

CDR3 DNA: TGTGCCAGCAGCTACCCCGTTTCTGGGGCCAACGTCCTGACTTTC
CDR3 protein: CASSYPVSGANVLTF
clone size: many
V gene: TRBV5-4
D gene: -
J gene: TRBJ2-6

CDR3 DNA: TGTGCCAGCTCACCAGGCGGAACCCGGGCAGATACGCAGTATTTT
CDR3 protein: CASSPGGTRADTQYF
clone size: once
V gene: TRBV18
D gene: -
J gene: TRBJ2-3

CDR3 DNA: TGTGCCAGCAGTGAAGGGACAGCTCGGGGCTATGGCTACACCTTC
CDR3 protein: CASSEGTARGYGYTF
clone size: few
V gene: TRBV6-1
D gene: -
J gene: TRBJ1-2

CDR3 DNA: TGTGCCAGCAGCACCCGCGGGGGACTCTCCTACGAGCAGTACTTC
CDR3 protein: CASSTRGGLSYEQYF
clone size: -
V gene: TRBV27
D gene: TRBD2
J gene: TRBJ2-7

CDR3 DNA: TGCGCCAGCAGCCAACTACAGGGGTTTGGGTCACCCCTCCACTTT
CDR3 protein: CASSQLQGFGSPLHF
clone size: many
V gene: TRBV4-1
D gene: TRBD1
J gene: TRBJ1-6

CDR3 DNA: TGCGCCAGCAGCCCGACAGTAATGAACACTGAAGCTTTCTTT
CDR3 protein: CASSPTVMNTEAFF
clone size: many
V gene: TRBV5-1
D gene: -
J gene: TRBJ1-1

CDR3 DNA: TGTGCCAGCACCTGGGGACTAGCGGGCTATAACGAGCAGTACTTC
CDR3 protein: CASTWGLAGYNEQYF
clone size: many
V gene: TRBV7-2
D gene: TRBD2
J gene: TRBJ2-7

CDR3 DNA: TGTTCCAGCAGACCGGCGGCACAGGGGGCGCGGAACATTCAGTACTTC
CDR3 protein: CSSRPAAQGARNIQYF
clone size: -
V gene: TRBV2
D gene: TRBD1
J gene: TRBJ2-4

CDR3 DNA: TGCAGTGCTTTCGATCTTCTAGCGGGAGGGGCCGGGGCCAACGTCCTGACTTTC
CDR3 protein: CSAFDLLAGGAGANVLTF
clone size: -
V gene: TRBV20-1
D gene: TRBD2
J gene: TRBJ2-6

CDR3 DNA: TGTGCCAGCAGCTTAGGGAGTGAAGATCGAAAACTGTTTTTT
CDR3 protein: CASSLGSEDRKLFF
clone size: many
V gene: TRBV13
D gene: -
J gene: TRBJ1-4

CDR3 DNA: TGCAGTGTGACAGGGCGTTTGGCTGAAGCTTTCTTT
CDR3 protein: CSVTGRLAEAFF
clone size: many
V gene: TRBV20-1
D gene: TRBD1
J gene: TRBJ1-1

CDR3 DNA: TGTGCCAGCAGTTCGCTGAAGGGCAGGTCCCTGCTCGAGCAATACTTC
CDR3 protein: CASSSLKGRSLLEQYF
clone size: -
V gene: TRBV11-2
D gene: -
J gene: TRBJ2-7

CDR3 DNA: TGTGCCAGCAGCTTGAGGGGGACTAGCGGACTGAGGAAGCTGTTTTTT
CDR3 protein: CASSLRGTSGLRKLFF
clone size: many
V gene: TRBV5-6
D gene: TRBD2
J gene: TRBJ2-2

CDR3 DNA: TGCAGTGCTGGAGAGGGTAGCGGGAGGTCCGGGGAGACCCAGTACTTC
CDR3 protein: CSAGEGSGRSGETQYF
clone size: -
V gene: TRBV20-1
D gene: TRBD2
J gene: TRBJ2-5

CDR3 DNA: TGTGCCAGCAGATATCAGACAGGGTACAATGAACAGTTCTTC
CDR3 protein: CASRYQTGYNEQFF
clone size: many
V gene: TRBV7-9
D gene: TRBD1
J gene: TRBJ2-1

CDR3 DNA: TGTGCCAGCAGTGACCCGGGACAGTGGCTCTACGAGCAGTACTTC
CDR3 protein: CASSDPGQWLYEQYF
clone size: -
V gene: TRBV6-1
D gene: TRBD1
J gene: TRBJ2-7

CDR3 DNA: TGTGCCAGCAGCTTAGTCGGGGGCCCCGGGGAGCTGTTTTTT
CDR3 protein: CASSLVGGPGELFF
clone size: -
V gene: TRBV11-2
D gene: -
J gene: TRBJ2-2

CDR3 DNA: TGTGCCCCATCCCCTTCCGGGGAGCTGTTTTTT
CDR3 protein: CAPSPSGELFF
clone size: many
V gene: TRBV7-9
D gene: -
J gene: TRBJ2-2

CDR3 DNA: TGTGCCAGTAGTATAGCGACAGGGGACCGGGGGTATGGCTACACCTTC
CDR3 protein: CASSIATGDRGYGYTF
clone size: many
V gene: TRBV19
D gene: TRBD1
J gene: TRBJ1-2

CDR3 DNA: TGTGCCAGCAGCCCGGATCGGGGCGAGACCCAGTACTTC
CDR3 protein: CASSPDRGETQYF
clone size: once
V gene: TRBV4-2
D gene: -
J gene: TRBJ2-5

CDR3 DNA: TGTGCCAGCAGCAGCAGCGGACGACAGGGGGCCACAGATACGCAGTATTTT
CDR3 protein: CASSSSGRQGATDTQYF
clone size: medium-sized
V gene: TRBV27
D gene: TRBD1
J gene: TRBJ2-3

CDR3 DNA: TGTGCCGGCTCTGATTCAGGCTATACGCAGTATTTT
CDR3 protein: CAGSDSGYTQYF
clone size: few
V gene: TRBV6-1
D gene: -
J gene: TRBJ2-3

CDR3 DNA: TGCAGTGCTACAGGGGTTAGCGGGCCTTACAATGAGCAGTTCTTC
CDR3 protein: CSATGVSGPYNEQFF
clone size: few
V gene: TRBV20-1
D gene: -
J gene: TRBJ2-1

CDR3 DNA: TGTGCCAGCTCACCAGTGGGTATGGGTGAAAAACTGTTTTTT
CDR3 protein: CASSPVGMGEKLFF
clone size: -
V gene: TRBV18
D gene: -
J gene: TRBJ1-4

CDR3 DNA: TGTGCCAGCAGTACTGGACAGGGGGGATTGAAGACCCAGTACTTC
CDR3 protein: CASSTGQGGLKTQYF
clone size: many
V gene: TRBV2
D gene: TRBD1
J gene: TRBJ2-5

CDR3 DNA: TGTGCCACCAGCAGAGTAGCAGGGGCCTATAGCAATCAGCCCCAGCATTTT
CDR3 protein: CATSRVAGAYSNQPQHF
clone size: medium-sized
V gene: TRBV15
D gene: -
J gene: TRBJ1-5

CDR3 DNA: TGTGCCAGCTCAATGGCAGGGGGCACTGAAGCTTTCTTT
CDR3 protein: CASSMAGGTEAFF
clone size: many
V gene: TRBV18
D gene: TRBD1
J gene: TRBJ1-1

CDR3 DNA: TGTGCCAGCAGCTCATACCGGAACAATGAGCAGTTCTTC
CDR3 protein: CASSSYRNNEQFF
clone size: once
V gene: TRBV7-2
D gene: -
J gene: TRBJ2-1

CDR3 DNA: TGCAGTGCTAGAGATGACCCTCGGACTAGCGGCCACACAGATACGCAGTATTTT
CDR3 protein: CSARDDPRTSGHTDTQYF
clone size: few
V gene: TRBV20-1
D gene: TRBD2
J gene: TRBJ2-3

CDR3 DNA: TGTGCCAGCATCCTAGCGGGAACGAACACCGGGGAGCTGTTTTTT
CDR3 protein: CASILAGTNTGELFF
clone size: many
V gene: TRBV7-9
D gene: TRBD2
J gene: TRBJ2-2